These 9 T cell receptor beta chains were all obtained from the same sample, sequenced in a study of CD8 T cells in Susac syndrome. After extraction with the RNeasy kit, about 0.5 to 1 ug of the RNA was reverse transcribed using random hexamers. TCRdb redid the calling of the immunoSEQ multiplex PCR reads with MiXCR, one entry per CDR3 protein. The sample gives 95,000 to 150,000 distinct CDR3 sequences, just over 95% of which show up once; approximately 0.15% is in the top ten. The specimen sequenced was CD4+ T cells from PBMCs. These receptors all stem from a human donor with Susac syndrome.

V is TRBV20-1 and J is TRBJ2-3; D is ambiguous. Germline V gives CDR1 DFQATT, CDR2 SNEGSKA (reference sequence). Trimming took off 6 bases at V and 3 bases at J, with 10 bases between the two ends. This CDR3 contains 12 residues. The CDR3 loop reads CSATGKTDTQYF. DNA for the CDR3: TGCAGTGCAACCGGAAAAACAGATACGCAGTATTTT.

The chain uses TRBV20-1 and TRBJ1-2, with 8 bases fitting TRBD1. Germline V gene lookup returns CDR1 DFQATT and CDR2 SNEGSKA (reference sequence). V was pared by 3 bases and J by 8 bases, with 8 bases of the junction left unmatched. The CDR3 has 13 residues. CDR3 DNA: TGCAGTGCTAGCAAGCAGGGGGCGCGAGGCTACACCTTC. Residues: CSASKQGARGYTF.

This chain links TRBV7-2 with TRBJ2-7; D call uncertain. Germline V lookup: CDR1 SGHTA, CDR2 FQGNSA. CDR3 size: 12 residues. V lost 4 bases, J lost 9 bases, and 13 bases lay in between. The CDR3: CASSSGEWGQYF. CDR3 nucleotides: TGTGCCAGCAGCTCCGGAGAGTGGGGGCAGTACTTC.

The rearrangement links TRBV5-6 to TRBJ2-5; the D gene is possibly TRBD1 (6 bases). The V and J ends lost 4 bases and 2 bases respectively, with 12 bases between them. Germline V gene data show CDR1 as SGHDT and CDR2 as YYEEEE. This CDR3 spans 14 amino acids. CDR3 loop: CASSPTGNQETQYF. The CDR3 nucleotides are TGTGCCAGCAGCCCCACAGGGAATCAAGAGACCCAGTACTTC.

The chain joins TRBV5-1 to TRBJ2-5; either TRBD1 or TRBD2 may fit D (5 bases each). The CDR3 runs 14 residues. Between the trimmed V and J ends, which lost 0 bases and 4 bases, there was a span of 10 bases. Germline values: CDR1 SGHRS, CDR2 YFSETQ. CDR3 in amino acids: CASSLAGTTETQYF. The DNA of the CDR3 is TGCGCCAGCAGCTTGGCGGGGACCACAGAGACCCAGTACTTC.

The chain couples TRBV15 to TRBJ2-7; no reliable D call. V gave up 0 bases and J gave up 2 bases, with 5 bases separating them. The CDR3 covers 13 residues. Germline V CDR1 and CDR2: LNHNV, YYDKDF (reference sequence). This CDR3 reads CATSRDRPYEQYF. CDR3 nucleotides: TGTGCCACCAGCAGAGACAGACCCTACGAGCAGTACTTC.

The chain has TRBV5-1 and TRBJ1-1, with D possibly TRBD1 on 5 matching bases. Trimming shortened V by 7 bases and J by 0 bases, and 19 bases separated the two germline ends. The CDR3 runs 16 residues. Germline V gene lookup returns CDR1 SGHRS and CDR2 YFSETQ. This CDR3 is CASGWGRDGLNTEAFF. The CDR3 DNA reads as TGCGCCAGCGGTTGGGGGAGGGACGGACTGAACACTGAAGCTTTCTTT.

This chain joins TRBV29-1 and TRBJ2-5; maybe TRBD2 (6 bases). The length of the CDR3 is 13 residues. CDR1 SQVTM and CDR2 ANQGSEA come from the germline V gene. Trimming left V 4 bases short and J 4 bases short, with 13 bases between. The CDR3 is CSVARGTGETQYF. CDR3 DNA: TGCAGCGTTGCCCGGGGGACCGGAGAGACCCAGTACTTC. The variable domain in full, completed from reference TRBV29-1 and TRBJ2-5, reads SAVISQKPSRDICQRGTSLTIQCQVDSQVTMMFWYRQQPGQSLTLIATANQGSEATYESGFVIDKFPISRPNLTFSTLTVSNMSPEDSSIYLCSVARGTGETQYFGPGTRLLVL.

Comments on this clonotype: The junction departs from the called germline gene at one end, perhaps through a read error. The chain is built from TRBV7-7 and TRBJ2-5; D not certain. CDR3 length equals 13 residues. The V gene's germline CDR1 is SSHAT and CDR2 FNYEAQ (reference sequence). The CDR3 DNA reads TGTGCTAGCAGCCCGGACCCCCAAGAGACCCAGTACTTC. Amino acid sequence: CASSPDPQETQYF.